The 23 T cell receptor beta chains below were found in one sample sequenced in a study of early T cells in non-severe SARS-CoV-2 infection. In TCRdb, the 5' RACE reads were re-called with MiXCR into one record per CDR3 protein. The repertoire consists of some 80,000 distinct CDR3 sequences, with around 10% occurring once and the leading ten covering roughly 15%. Sequenced here: whole blood, sampled at baseline. The receptors shown here come from an adult who was a healthcare worker with PCR-confirmed SARS-CoV-2 infection or an uninfected control (not recorded which). The donor label of this sample is uncertain.

This clonotype was seen a few times. The chain uses TRBV7-2 and TRBJ2-7; tentative D call: TRBD2 (5 bases). Germline CDR1 is SGHTA and CDR2 is FQGNSA. Deletions cut 5 bases from V and 11 bases from J, with 13 bases between. This CDR3 comprises 11 residues. The CDR3 DNA sequence: TGTGCCAGCAGCCTAGGACTGGCTAAGTACTTC. Its protein is CASSLGLAKYF. The variable domain in full, completed from reference TRBV7-2 and TRBJ2-7, reads GAGVSQSPSNKVTEKGKDVELRCDPISGHTALYWYRQSLGQGLEFLIYFQGNSAPDKSGLPSDRFSAERTGGSVSTLTIQRTQQEDSAVYLCASSLGLAKYFGPGTRLTVT.

In this sample, this clonotype turned up a few times. V and J are TRBV14 and TRBJ1-2, with D possibly being TRBD1 (5 bases). The CDR3 covers 14 residues. V was cut by 5 bases and J by 10 bases, with 20 bases left in between. Germline-derived CDR1 and CDR2 are SGHDN and FVKESK. For the CDR3, the DNA is TGTGCCAGCAGCGAGGGACTTCTGGGAAGAGCCTACACCTTC. Its protein product is CASSEGLLGRAYTF. Variable domain in full (rest from reference TRBV14 and TRBJ1-2): EAGVTQFPSHSVIEKGQTVTLRCDPISGHDNLYWYRRVMGKEIKFLLHFVKESKQDESGMPNNRFLAERTGGTYSTLKVQPAELEDSGVYFCASSEGLLGRAYTFGSGTRLTVV.

This clonotype occurred a few times. The rearrangement joins TRBV24-1 to TRBJ2-5, with D perhaps TRBD1 (6 bases). The ends were cut back, 3 bases at V and 4 bases at J, with 8 bases in the middle. The CDR3 covers 13 residues. Germline CDR1 is KGHDR and CDR2 is SFDVKD. This CDR3 is CATSDTGLETQYF. Written as DNA, the CDR3 is TGTGCCACCAGTGATACAGGGTTAGAGACCCAGTACTTC.

The table lists this clonotype with a few counts. The chain links TRBV30 to TRBJ2-7; D possibly corresponds to TRBD2 (7 bases). CDR3 length equals 12 residues. Trimming shortened V by 5 bases and J by 2 bases, and 10 bases separated the two germline ends. Germline lookup yields CDR1 GTSNPN and CDR2 SVGIG (reference sequence). CDR3 loop: CAWGEGAYEQYF. CDR3 DNA sequence: TGTGCCTGGGGGGAGGGGGCCTACGAGCAGTACTTC.

CDR3: CASSFRTTENTGELFF. The CDR3 DNA reads TGTGCCAGCAGTTTCCGGACAACCGAGAACACCGGGGAGCTGTTTTTT. The chain combines TRBV6-5 with TRBJ2-2; tentatively, D is TRBD1 (5 bases). CDR1 and CDR2 from the germline V gene are MNHEY and SVGAGI. The V gene lost 4 bases and the J gene lost 1 base, with 13 bases spanning the gap. The CDR3 is 16 amino acids.

The chain joins TRBV11-2 to TRBJ2-7, with D possibly being TRBD1 (5 bases). V dropped 2 bases and J dropped 4 bases, with 15 bases sitting between them. The CDR3 covers 15 residues. Per the germline V gene, CDR1 is SGHAT and CDR2 is FQNNGV. DNA of the CDR3: TGTGCCAGCAGCTTATATTTGGCAGGGTCGTACGAGCAGTACTTC. It is translated as CASSLYLAGSYEQYF.

Many counts were recorded for this clonotype. The rearrangement uses TRBV5-4 and TRBJ2-7, with D possibly TRBD2 on 5 matching bases. Trimming stripped 0 bases from V and 0 bases from J, with 10 bases between. The CDR3 is 15 amino acids. Germline-derived CDR1 and CDR2 are SGHNT and YYREEE (reference sequence). The CDR3 protein is CASSLVEGSSYEQYF. The CDR3 DNA reads as TGTGCCAGCAGCTTGGTTGAGGGAAGCTCCTACGAGCAGTACTTC.

This clonotype was detected many times. The chain employs TRBV7-3 and TRBJ2-3; D not resolved. The V end was cut by 4 bases, the J end by 2 bases, with 7 bases between. Germline V gene data show CDR1 as SGHTA and CDR2 as FQGTGA. This CDR3 region has 13 residues. The CDR3 sequence is CASSSAHTDTQYF. The DNA of the CDR3 is TGTGCCAGCAGCTCCGCCCACACAGATACGCAGTATTTT.

This clonotype was detected only a few times. V usage is TRBV5-4 and J usage is TRBJ1-2; D not resolved. V dropped 1 base and J dropped 2 bases, with 9 bases sitting between them. CDR3 length equals 14 residues. CDR1 is SGHNT, CDR2 YYREEE, per germline (reference sequence). The CDR3 loop is CASSLTAANYGYTF. The CDR3 region has the DNA TGTGCCAGCAGCTTGACAGCAGCAAACTATGGCTACACCTTC.

The J gene is TRBJ1-2, the V gene TRBV2, with 8 bases identical to TRBD1. Trimming at V came to 6 bases and at J to 8 bases, leaving 8 bases not matched to a gene. CDR3 size: 13 residues. Germline CDR1 is SNHLY and CDR2 is FYNNEI. The CDR3 nucleotides read TGTGCCAGCAGCCCCAGGGGGCGAATCGGCTACACCTTC. Its translation is CASSPRGRIGYTF. The full variable domain, rest sourced from reference TRBV2 and TRBJ1-2, is EPEVTQTPSHQVTQMGQEVILRCVPISNHLYFYWYRQILGQKVEFLVSFYNNEISEKSEIFDDQFSVERPDGSNFTLKIRSTKLEDSAMYFCASSPRGRIGYTFGSGTRLTVV.

This rearrangement joins TRBV5-1 to TRBJ1-4; D is uncertain. V lost 3 bases and J 6 bases, leaving 9 bases between the germline ends. Germline CDR1 is SGHRS and CDR2 is YFSETQ. This CDR3 spans 13 amino acids. The CDR3 protein is CASSSSEHEKLFF. The CDR3 nucleotides are TGCGCCAGCAGCTCGTCCGAACATGAAAAACTGTTTTTT.

In this sample, this clonotype turned up a few times. CDR3 residues: CASSEMRGFGTEAFF. The CDR3 nucleotides are TGCGCCAGCAGTGAGATGCGGGGCTTTGGCACTGAAGCTTTCTTT. The chain combines TRBV10-1 with TRBJ1-1; possibly TRBD1 for D (5 bases). V was trimmed by 2 bases and J by 4 bases, leaving 14 bases between them. Germline V gene sequence: CDR1 WNHNN, CDR2 SYGVQD (reference sequence). This CDR3 comprises 15 residues.

The CDR3 nucleotides are TGTGCCACCAGTGATATTAAGGGAAATGAGCAGTTCTTC. This translates into CATSDIKGNEQFF. The J gene is TRBJ2-1, the V gene TRBV24-1; D unclear. The CDR3 totals 13 residues. From germline, CDR1 is KGHDR and CDR2 SFDVKD. V lost 3 bases and J 7 bases, leaving 9 bases between the germline ends.

V gene TRBV7-6 combines with J gene TRBJ2-7; 7 bases fit TRBD1. The germline V gene has CDR1 SGHVS and CDR2 FNYEAQ. The junction had 8 bases not matched to a gene; V was cut back by 3 bases and J by 6 bases. The CDR3 loop spans 14 amino acids. CDR3 coding DNA: TGTGCCAGCAGCTTCGCCGGGACAGAGTCCGAGCAGTACTTC. It encodes CASSFAGTESEQYF.

The CDR3 DNA reads as TGTGCCAGCTCGGACTTAACAGGCGCCGAAGCTTTCTTT. It encodes CASSDLTGAEAFF. The rearrangement joins TRBV18 to TRBJ1-1; maybe TRBD1 (5 bases). The CDR3 totals 13 residues. Trimming pared 6 bases from V and 8 bases from J, leaving 16 bases between. From germline, CDR1 is KGHSH and CDR2 LQKENI.

The sample holds many counts of this clonotype. The CDR3 is CASNFLAGSTDTQYF. CDR3 nucleotides: TGTGCCAGCAACTTTCTAGCGGGGAGCACAGATACGCAGTATTTT. The rearrangement joins TRBV7-9 to TRBJ2-3, with 9 bases that match TRBD2. In germline, CDR1 is SEHNR, CDR2 FQNEAQ (reference sequence). CDR3 length equals 15 residues. V shed 7 bases and J 0 bases; nucleotides not matched to a gene: 5. The whole variable domain, filled in from reference TRBV7-9 and TRBJ2-3, reads DTGVSQNPRHKITKRGQNVTFRCDPISEHNRLYWYRQTLGQGPEFLTYFQNEAQLEKSRLLSDRFSAERPKGSFSTLEIQRTEQGDSAMYLCASNFLAGSTDTQYFGPGTRLTVL.

The table lists this clonotype with many counts. The junction does not match germline at one end; this may be a read error. The gene calls are TRBV7-2 and TRBJ1-2, with D perhaps TRBD1 (5 bases). CDR3 length: 13 residues. The germline CDR1 and CDR2 sequences are SGHTA and FQGNSA. The DNA of the CDR3 is TGTGCCAGCAGTTTAGACAGTTACTATGGCTACACCTTC. Translation gives CASSLDSYYGYTF.

This clonotype was seen more than once but under ten times. CDR3 sequence reads: CASSLEGAREQYF. The DNA for the CDR3 is TGCGCCAGCAGCTTGGAGGGGGCGAGGGAGCAGTACTTC. This sequence joins TRBV5-1 and TRBJ2-7; 7 nucleotides align to TRBD1. CDR1 SGHRS and CDR2 YFSETQ come from the germline V gene. Unmatched junction bases numbered 4, after V lost 0 bases and J lost 7 bases. The CDR3 contains 13 residues. The full variable domain, completed using reference TRBV5-1 and TRBJ2-7, is KAGVTQTPRYLIKTRGQQVTLSCSPISGHRSVSWYQQTPGQGLQFLFEYFSETQRNKGNFPGRFSGRQFSNSRSEMNVSTLELGDSALYLCASSLEGAREQYFGPGTRLTVT.

This clonotype was observed a few times. The chain couples TRBV7-2 to TRBJ2-5, with a weak D call TRBD2 (5 bases). Germline CDR1 reads SGHTA; CDR2 reads FQGNSA. This CDR3 comprises 13 residues. V was clipped by 6 bases and J by 5 bases, with 13 bases between them. CDR3 residues: CASRPGVEETQYF. The CDR3 DNA sequence: TGTGCCAGCAGGCCCGGGGTGGAGGAGACCCAGTACTTC.

This clonotype was counted ten times or more. This chain uses TRBV6-6 with TRBJ2-4; no firm D call. Germline lookup yields CDR1 MNHNY and CDR2 SVGAGI (reference sequence). CDR3 length: 14 amino acids. V lost 4 bases and J lost 1, with 8 bases in between. DNA of the CDR3: TGTGCCAGCAGTTCGGTTGGTGCCAAAAACATTCAGTACTTC. This codes for CASSSVGAKNIQYF.

This clonotype was recorded many times. V usage is TRBV15 and J usage is TRBJ1-2; D is unresolved. The germline V and J ends were trimmed by 0 bases and 7 bases, with 6 bases remaining between them. The length of the CDR3 is 12 residues. Germline V gene data show CDR1 as LNHNV and CDR2 as YYDKDF (reference sequence). The CDR3 DNA reads TGTGCCACCAGCAGAGATCAAGGTGGCTACACCTTC. This gives the protein CATSRDQGGYTF.

In this sample, this clonotype turned up a few times. V gene TRBV27 combines with J gene TRBJ1-1; D may be TRBD1 (5 bases). V was clipped by 10 bases and J by 4 bases, with 19 bases between them. Germline values: CDR1 MNHEY, CDR2 SMNVEV (reference sequence). The CDR3 totals 14 residues. The DNA for the CDR3 is TGTGCCACGAAGGCTGCAGGGTGGATCACTGAAGCTTTCTTT. This sequence encodes CATKAAGWITEAFF.

This chain uses TRBV7-8 with TRBJ2-1; the D is unclear. Germline CDR1 reads SGHVS; CDR2 reads FQNEAQ. The CDR3 covers 15 residues. The ends were cut back, 2 bases at V and 8 bases at J, with 16 bases in the middle. CDR3 sequence reads: CASSLQLPRPDEQFF. The CDR3 DNA reads as TGTGCCAGCAGCTTACAACTCCCTCGCCCAGATGAGCAGTTCTTC.